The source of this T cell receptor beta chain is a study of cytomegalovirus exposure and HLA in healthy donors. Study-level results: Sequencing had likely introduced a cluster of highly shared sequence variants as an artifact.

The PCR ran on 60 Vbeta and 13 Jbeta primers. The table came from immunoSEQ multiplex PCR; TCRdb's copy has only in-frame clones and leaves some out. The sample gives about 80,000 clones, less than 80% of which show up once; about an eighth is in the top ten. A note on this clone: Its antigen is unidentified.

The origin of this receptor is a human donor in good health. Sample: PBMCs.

CDR3 loop: CASSLAGDSNQPQHF. CDR3 DNA: TGTGCCAGCAGCTTGGCGGGGGATAGCAATCAGCCCCAGCATTTT. The chain is built from TRBV5-8 and TRBJ1-5; tentatively, D is TRBD1 (5 bases). Germline CDR1 is SGHTS and CDR2 is YDEGEE. CDR3 length: 15 residues. The V and J ends lost 0 bases and 0 bases respectively, with 7 bases between them.